The 6 T cell receptor beta chains given below trace back to one sample, sequenced in a study of cytomegalovirus exposure and HLA in healthy donors. With 60 Vbeta and 13 Jbeta primers, the PCR was carried out. Repertoires were generated with immunoSEQ multiplex PCR, while TCRdb's copy carries only in-frame clones and drops some. The sample lists around 140,000 clones, about 76% occurring once. Specimen: PBMCs. Receptors originate from a male donor in good health and CMV-seronegative.

This clone appeared a few times. This rearrangement joins TRBV6-5 to TRBJ1-1; D is possibly TRBD1 (6 bases). Deletions cut 2 bases from V and 0 bases from J, with 13 bases between. This CDR3 contains 16 residues. In germline, CDR1 is MNHEY, CDR2 SVGAGI. As DNA, the CDR3 is TGTGCCAGCAGTTACAAACCACAGGGAGTGAACACTGAAGCTTTCTTT. Protein: CASSYKPQGVNTEAFF.

This rearrangement joins TRBV6-5 to TRBJ1-1; no clear D. CDR3 length: 14 residues. The V end was cut by 5 bases, the J end by 0 bases, with 10 bases between. Germline CDR1 reads MNHEY; CDR2 reads SVGAGI. CDR3: CASSLTPMNTEAFF. For the CDR3, the DNA is TGTGCCAGCAGTCTGACACCGATGAACACTGAAGCTTTCTTT.

This chain uses TRBV30 with TRBJ2-5, with 10 bases that match TRBD2. V lost 0 bases, J lost 1 base, and 11 bases stayed unmatched. The CDR3 sequence is 18 residues long. Per germline, CDR1 GTSNPN and CDR2 SVGIG (reference sequence). Written as DNA, the CDR3 is TGTGCCTGGAGTGTACTGGCTAGCGGGAGAACCCCCCAAGAGACCCAGTACTTC. Residues: CAWSVLASGRTPQETQYF.

The chain uses TRBV25-1 and TRBJ1-2, with 9 bases fitting TRBD1. J lost 1 base, V lost 8 bases, and 8 bases had no gene match. Germline loops: CDR1 MGHDK, CDR2 SYGVNS. The CDR3 contains 15 residues. The CDR3 here is CASAPRQGVNYGYTF. CDR3 bases: TGTGCCAGCGCCCCACGACAGGGGGTTAACTATGGCTACACCTTC.

Only one count was recorded for this clone. The chain links TRBV5-4 to TRBJ2-7; 9 bases fit TRBD1. This CDR3 is built from 14 residues. J gave up 6 bases and V 2 bases, and 6 bases lay outside the gene matches. The germline V gene encodes CDR1 SGHNT and CDR2 YYREEE (reference sequence). The CDR3: CASSLGDREGEQYF. CDR3 sequence (DNA): TGTGCCAGCAGCTTAGGGGACAGGGAAGGCGAGCAGTACTTC.

About this clone: Other DNA sequences in this sample translate to the same CDR3. This chain uses TRBV9 with TRBJ2-3; the match to TRBD1 covers 7 bases. The CDR3 spans 15 residues. V dropped 0 bases and J dropped 0; count of bases not matched to a gene: 1. Germline CDR1 SGDLS, CDR2 YYNGEE. In nucleotides, the CDR3 is TGTGCCAGCAGCGTAGAGGGGGCGAGCACAGATACGCAGTATTTT. Its translation is CASSVEGASTDTQYF.